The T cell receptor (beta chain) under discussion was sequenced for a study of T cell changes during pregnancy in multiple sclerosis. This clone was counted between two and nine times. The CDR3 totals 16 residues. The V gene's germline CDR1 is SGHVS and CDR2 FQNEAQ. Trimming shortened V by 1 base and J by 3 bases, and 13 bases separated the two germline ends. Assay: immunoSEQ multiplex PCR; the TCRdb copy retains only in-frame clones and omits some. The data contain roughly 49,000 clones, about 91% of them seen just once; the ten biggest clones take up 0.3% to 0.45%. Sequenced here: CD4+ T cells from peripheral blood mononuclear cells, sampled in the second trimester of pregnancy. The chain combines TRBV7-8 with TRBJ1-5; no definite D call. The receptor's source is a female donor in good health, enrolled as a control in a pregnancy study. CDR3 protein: CASSLESGQVNQPQHF. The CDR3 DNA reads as TGTGCCAGCAGCTTAGAGTCGGGTCAAGTCAATCAGCCCCAGCATTTT. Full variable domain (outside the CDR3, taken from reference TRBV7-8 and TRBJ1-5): GAGVSQSPRYKVAKRGQDVALRCDPISGHVSLFWYQQALGQGPEFLTYFQNEAQLDKSGLPSDRFFAERPEGSVSTLKIQRTQQEDSAVYLCASSLESGQVNQPQHFGDGTRLSIL.